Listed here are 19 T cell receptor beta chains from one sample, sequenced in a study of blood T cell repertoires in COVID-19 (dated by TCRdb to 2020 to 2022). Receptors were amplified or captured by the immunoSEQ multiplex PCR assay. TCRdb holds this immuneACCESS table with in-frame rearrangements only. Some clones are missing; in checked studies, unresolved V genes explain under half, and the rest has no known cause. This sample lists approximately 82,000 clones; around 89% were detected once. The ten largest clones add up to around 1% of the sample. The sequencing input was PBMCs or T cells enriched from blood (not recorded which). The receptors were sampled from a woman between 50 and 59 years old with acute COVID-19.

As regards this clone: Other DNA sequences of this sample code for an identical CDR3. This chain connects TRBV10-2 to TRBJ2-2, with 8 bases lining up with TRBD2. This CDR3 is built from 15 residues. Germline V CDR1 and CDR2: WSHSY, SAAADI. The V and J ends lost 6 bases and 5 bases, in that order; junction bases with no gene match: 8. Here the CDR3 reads CASRTSGGGTGELFF. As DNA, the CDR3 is TGCGCCAGCAGAACTAGCGGAGGCGGTACCGGGGAGCTGTTTTTT.

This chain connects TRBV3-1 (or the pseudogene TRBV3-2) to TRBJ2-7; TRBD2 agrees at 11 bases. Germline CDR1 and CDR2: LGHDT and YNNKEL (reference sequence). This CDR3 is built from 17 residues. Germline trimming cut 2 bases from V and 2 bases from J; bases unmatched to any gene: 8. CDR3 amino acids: CASSQPSLAGGPYEQYF. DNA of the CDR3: TGTGCCAGCAGCCAACCTAGCCTAGCGGGAGGCCCCTACGAGCAGTACTTC.

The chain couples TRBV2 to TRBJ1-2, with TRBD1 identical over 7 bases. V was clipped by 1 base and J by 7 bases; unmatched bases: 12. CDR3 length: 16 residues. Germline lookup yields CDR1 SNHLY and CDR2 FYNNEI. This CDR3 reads CASSEEIPGGSGGYTF. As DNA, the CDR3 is TGTGCCAGCAGTGAAGAAATTCCAGGGGGGTCTGGTGGCTACACCTTC.

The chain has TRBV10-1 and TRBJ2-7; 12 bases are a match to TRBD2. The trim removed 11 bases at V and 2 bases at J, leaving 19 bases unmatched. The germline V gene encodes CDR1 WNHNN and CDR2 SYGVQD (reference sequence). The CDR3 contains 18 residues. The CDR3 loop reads CARGGASGREGDPYEQYF. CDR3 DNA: TGCGCCCGGGGGGGGGCTAGCGGGAGGGAGGGGGATCCCTACGAGCAGTACTTC.

The CDR3 region has the DNA TGTGCCACCAGTGATCAAGAGACAGGACGCTATGGCTACACCTTC. It is translated as CATSDQETGRYGYTF. The chain has TRBV24-1 and TRBJ1-2; maybe TRBD1 (6 bases). Trimming removed 3 bases at V and 4 bases at J, with 14 bases between. Germline V lookup: CDR1 KGHDR, CDR2 SFDVKD. This CDR3 spans 15 amino acids.

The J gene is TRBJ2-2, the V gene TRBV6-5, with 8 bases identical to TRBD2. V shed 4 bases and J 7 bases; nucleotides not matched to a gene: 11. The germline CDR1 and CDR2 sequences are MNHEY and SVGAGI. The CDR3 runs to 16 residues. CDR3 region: CASSSKIAGINGELFF. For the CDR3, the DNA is TGTGCCAGCAGTTCAAAAATAGCGGGGATAAACGGGGAGCTGTTTTTT.

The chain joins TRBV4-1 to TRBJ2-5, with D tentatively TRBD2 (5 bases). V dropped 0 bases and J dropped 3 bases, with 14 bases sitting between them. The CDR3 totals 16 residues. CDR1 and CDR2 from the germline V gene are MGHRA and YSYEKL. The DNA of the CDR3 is TGCGCCAGCAGCCAAGAGTTCGGCGGGTCGAAAGAGACCCAGTACTTC. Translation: CASSQEFGGSKETQYF.

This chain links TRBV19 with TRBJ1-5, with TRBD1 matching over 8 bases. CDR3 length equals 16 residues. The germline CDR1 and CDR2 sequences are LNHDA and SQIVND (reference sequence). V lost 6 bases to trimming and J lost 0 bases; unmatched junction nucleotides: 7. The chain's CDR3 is CASSRDRGYSNQPQHF. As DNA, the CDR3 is TGTGCCAGTAGCCGCGACAGGGGCTATAGCAATCAGCCCCAGCATTTT.

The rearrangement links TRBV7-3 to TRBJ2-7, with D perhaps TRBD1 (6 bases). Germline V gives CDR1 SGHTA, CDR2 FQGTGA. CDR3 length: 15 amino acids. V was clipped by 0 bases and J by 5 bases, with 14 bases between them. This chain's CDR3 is CASSLTLGHRNEQYF. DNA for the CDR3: TGTGCCAGCAGCTTAACGTTGGGACACAGGAACGAGCAGTACTTC.

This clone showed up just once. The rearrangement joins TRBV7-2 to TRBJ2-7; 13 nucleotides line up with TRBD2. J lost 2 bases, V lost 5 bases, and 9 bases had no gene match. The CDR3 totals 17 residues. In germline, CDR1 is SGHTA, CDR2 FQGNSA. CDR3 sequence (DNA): TGTGCCAGCAGCGTGACTAGCGGGAGGTCTACAGCCTACGAGCAGTACTTC. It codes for CASSVTSGRSTAYEQYF.

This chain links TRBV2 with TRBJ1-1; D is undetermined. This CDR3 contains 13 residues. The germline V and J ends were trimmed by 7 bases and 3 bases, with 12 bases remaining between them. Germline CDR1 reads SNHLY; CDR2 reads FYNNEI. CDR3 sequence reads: CASKRDLDTEAFF. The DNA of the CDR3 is TGTGCCAGCAAGAGGGATTTGGACACTGAAGCTTTCTTT.

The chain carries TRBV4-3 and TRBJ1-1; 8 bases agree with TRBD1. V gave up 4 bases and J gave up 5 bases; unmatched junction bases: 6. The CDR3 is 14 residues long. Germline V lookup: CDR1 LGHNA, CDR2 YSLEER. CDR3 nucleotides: TGCGCCAGCAGCCGAGGACAGGGAGGTACTGAAGCTTTCTTT. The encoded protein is CASSRGQGGTEAFF.

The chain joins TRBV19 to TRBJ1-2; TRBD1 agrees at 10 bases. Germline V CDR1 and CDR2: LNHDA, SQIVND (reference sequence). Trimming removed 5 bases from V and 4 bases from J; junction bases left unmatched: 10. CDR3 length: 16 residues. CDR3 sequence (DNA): TGTGCCAGTAGTGAGGTCCTCGGACAGGGGGTCTATGGCTACACCTTC. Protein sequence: CASSEVLGQGVYGYTF.

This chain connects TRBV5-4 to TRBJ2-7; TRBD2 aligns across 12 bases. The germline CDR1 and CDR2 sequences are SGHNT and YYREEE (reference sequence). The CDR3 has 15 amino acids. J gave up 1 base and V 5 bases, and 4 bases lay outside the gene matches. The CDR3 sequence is CASSRLAGASYEQYF. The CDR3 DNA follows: TGTGCCAGCAGTCGACTAGCGGGAGCATCCTACGAGCAGTACTTC.

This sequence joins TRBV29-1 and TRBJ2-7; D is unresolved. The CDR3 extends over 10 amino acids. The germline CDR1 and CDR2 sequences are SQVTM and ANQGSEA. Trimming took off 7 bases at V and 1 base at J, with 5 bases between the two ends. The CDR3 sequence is CSAGSYEQYF. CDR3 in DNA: TGCAGCGCCGGGTCCTACGAGCAGTACTTC.

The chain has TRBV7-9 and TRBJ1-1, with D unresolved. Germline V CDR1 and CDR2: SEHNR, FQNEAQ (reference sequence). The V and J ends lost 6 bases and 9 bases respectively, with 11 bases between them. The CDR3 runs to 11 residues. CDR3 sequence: CASSLESQAFF. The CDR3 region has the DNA TGTGCCAGCAGTTTGGAGAGCCAAGCTTTCTTT.

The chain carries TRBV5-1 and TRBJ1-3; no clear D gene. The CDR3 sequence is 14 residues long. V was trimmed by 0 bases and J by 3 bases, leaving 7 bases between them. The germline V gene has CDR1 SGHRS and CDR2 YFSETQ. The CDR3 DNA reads TGCGCCAGCAGCTTGGCCGAGGTTGGAAACACCATATATTTT. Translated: CASSLAEVGNTIYF.

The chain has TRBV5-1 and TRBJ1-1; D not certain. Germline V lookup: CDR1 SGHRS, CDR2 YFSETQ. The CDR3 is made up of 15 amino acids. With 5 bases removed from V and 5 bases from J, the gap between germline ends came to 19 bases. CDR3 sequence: CASRLATNPGTEAFF. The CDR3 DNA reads TGCGCCAGCAGATTAGCGACAAATCCTGGGACTGAAGCTTTCTTT.

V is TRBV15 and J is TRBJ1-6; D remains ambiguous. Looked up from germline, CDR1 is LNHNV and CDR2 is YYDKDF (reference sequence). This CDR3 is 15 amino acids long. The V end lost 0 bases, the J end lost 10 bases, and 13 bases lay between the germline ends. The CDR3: CATSRDVQVRSPLHF. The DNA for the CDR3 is TGTGCCACCAGCAGAGATGTTCAGGTTCGCTCACCCCTCCACTTT.